The 22 T cell receptor beta chains in this list originate from one sample, sequenced in a study of blood T cell repertoires in COVID-19. The repertoire was sequenced with immunoSEQ multiplex PCR; TCRdb's copy has only in-frame clones and lacks some. The table lists 330,000 or so clones, around nine tenths of them singletons. What was sequenced was PBMCs or T cells enriched from blood (not recorded which). Receptors originate from a woman aged 25 to 39 who had been exposed to COVID-19.

V is TRBV11-2 and J is TRBJ1-1; D not resolved. The CDR3 consists of 14 residues. Germline V gene lookup returns CDR1 SGHAT and CDR2 FQNNGV. The V end was cut by 5 bases, the J end by 6 bases, with 16 bases between. DNA of the CDR3: TGTGCCAGCAGCGCAGAGGGAAGTCTAGCTGAAGCTTTCTTT. Protein sequence: CASSAEGSLAEAFF.

This clone was observed a single time. V gene TRBV15 combines with J gene TRBJ2-7; D may be TRBD2 (7 bases). The germline V gene has CDR1 LNHNV and CDR2 YYDKDF (reference sequence). V was cut by 0 bases and J by 4 bases, with 22 bases left in between. The CDR3 sequence is 18 residues long. Written as DNA, the CDR3 is TGTGCCACCAGCAGAGATGGTGAGGGGGGGCGATTTTTTTACGAGCAGTACTTC. It is translated as CATSRDGEGGRFFYEQYF.

This chain links TRBV7-2 with TRBJ2-7; perhaps TRBD1 as D (5 bases). Germline loops: CDR1 SGHTA, CDR2 FQGNSA. This CDR3 has 15 residues. V lost 0 bases, J lost 7 bases, and 16 bases lay in between. CDR3 bases: TGTGCCAGCAGCTTAGCACCAGGGATGGAAGGGGAGCAGTACTTC. Translating gives CASSLAPGMEGEQYF.

The genes are TRBV12-5 and TRBJ1-5; 7 nucleotides match TRBD1. CDR3 length: 15 residues. V was pared by 0 bases and J by 2 bases, with 1 base of the junction left unmatched. The germline CDR1 and CDR2 sequences are LGHNT and FRNRAP. CDR3 coding DNA: TGTGCTAGTGGTTTGGTAGACAGGGGCAATCAGCCCCAGCATTTT. Translating gives CASGLVDRGNQPQHF.

V gene TRBV5-1 combines with J gene TRBJ1-1; the D is unclear. Germline V lookup: CDR1 SGHRS, CDR2 YFSETQ. Trimming removed 0 bases from V and 10 bases from J, with 13 bases in between. The CDR3 consists of 13 residues. The DNA of the CDR3 is TGCGCCAGCAGCTTGGAGGAGGCATCTCGAGCTTTCTTT. It yields the protein CASSLEEASRAFF. The full variable domain, its missing parts supplied by reference TRBV5-1 and TRBJ1-1, is KAGVTQTPRYLIKTRGQQVTLSCSPISGHRSVSWYQQTPGQGLQFLFEYFSETQRNKGNFPGRFSGRQFSNSRSEMNVSTLELGDSALYLCASSLEEASRAFFGQGTRLTVV.

The rearrangement joins TRBV11-2 to TRBJ1-1; possible D gene TRBD1, 5 bases. This CDR3 contains 15 residues. V lost 1 base, J lost 4 bases, and 13 bases lay in between. Looked up from germline, CDR1 is SGHAT and CDR2 is FQNNGV. The CDR3 DNA reads as TGTGCCAGCAGCTTAGTTCGGGGGTCGGGCACTGAAGCTTTCTTT. As protein: CASSLVRGSGTEAFF. Full variable domain (outside the CDR3, taken from reference TRBV11-2 and TRBJ1-1): EAGVAQSPRYKIIEKRQSVAFWCNPISGHATLYWYQQILGQGPKLLIQFQNNGVVDDSQLPKDRFSAERLKGVDSTLKIQPAKLEDSAVYLCASSLVRGSGTEAFFGQGTRLTVV.

This chain's CDR3 is CASSPLAGGWGSYNEQFF. The CDR3 coding sequence is TGTGCCAGCAGCCCTCTAGCGGGAGGCTGGGGCTCCTACAATGAGCAGTTCTTC. The chain combines TRBV11-2 with TRBJ2-1; 11 bases agree with TRBD2. This CDR3 has 18 amino acids. The V and J ends lost 5 bases and 0 bases, in that order; junction bases with no gene match: 9. From germline, CDR1 is SGHAT and CDR2 FQNNGV. The full variable domain, rest sourced from reference TRBV11-2 and TRBJ2-1, is EAGVAQSPRYKIIEKRQSVAFWCNPISGHATLYWYQQILGQGPKLLIQFQNNGVVDDSQLPKDRFSAERLKGVDSTLKIQPAKLEDSAVYLCASSPLAGGWGSYNEQFFGPGTRLTVL.

This clone came up a few times. The V call is TRBV27, the J call TRBJ1-5; D uncertain. In germline, CDR1 is MNHEY, CDR2 SMNVEV (reference sequence). There are 13 residues in the CDR3. V dropped 6 bases and J dropped 4 bases, with 10 bases sitting between them. CDR3 in DNA: TGTGCCAGCAGCCCCAGACTTAATCAGCCCCAGCATTTT. Translated, it gives CASSPRLNQPQHF.

The chain uses TRBV27 and TRBJ1-2, with TRBD1 identical over 8 bases. The ends lost 5 bases at V and 8 bases at J; junction bases unmatched: 13. CDR1 is MNHEY and CDR2 is SMNVEV in the germline V gene (reference sequence). CDR3 length equals 15 residues. CDR3 protein: CASSTHGQGRQGYTF. In DNA, the CDR3 is TGTGCCAGCAGTACACACGGACAGGGCCGACAGGGCTACACCTTC.

This rearrangement joins TRBV6-5 to TRBJ2-7, with a weak D call TRBD2 (7 bases). Germline lookup yields CDR1 MNHEY and CDR2 SVGAGI. The CDR3 consists of 15 residues. Trimming pared 5 bases from V and 3 bases from J, leaving 17 bases between. This CDR3 reads CASSPGRGGVYEQYF. The CDR3 DNA reads as TGTGCCAGCAGTCCAGGGAGGGGGGGAGTCTACGAGCAGTACTTC.

This clone was seen only a few times. The chain links TRBV30 to TRBJ2-2, with unresolved D. The V gene's germline CDR1 is GTSNPN and CDR2 SVGIG (reference sequence). This CDR3 is 15 amino acids long. Trimming removed 0 bases at V and 1 base at J, with 9 bases between. CDR3 loop: CAWSVLLLNTGELFF. CDR3 coding DNA: TGTGCCTGGAGTGTACTCCTGCTGAACACCGGGGAGCTGTTTTTT.

V is TRBV24-1 and J is TRBJ2-2; maybe TRBD1 (6 bases). V was trimmed by 0 bases and J by 5 bases, leaving 12 bases between them. Germline-derived CDR1 and CDR2 are KGHDR and SFDVKD. This CDR3 is built from 16 residues. The CDR3 bases are TGTGCCACCAGTGATTTGAGCTCAGGGGAGACCGGGGAGCTGTTTTTT. This codes for CATSDLSSGETGELFF.

The V gene is TRBV30, the J gene TRBJ1-2; 8 bases fit TRBD1. Looked up from germline, CDR1 is GTSNPN and CDR2 is SVGIG (reference sequence). The CDR3 consists of 13 residues. CDR3 sequence reads: CAEGDQGAQGYTF. DNA of the CDR3: TGTGCGGAGGGAGACCAGGGGGCGCAAGGCTACACCTTC.

The chain employs TRBV5-4 and TRBJ1-2; 12 nucleotides agree with TRBD1. V shed 4 bases, J shed 8 bases, and the junction held 9 bases outside the gene matches. This CDR3 has 15 residues. CDR1 SGHNT and CDR2 YYREEE come from the germline V gene (reference sequence). The CDR3 reads CASSRPGQGARGYTF. For the CDR3, the DNA is TGTGCCAGCAGCCGACCGGGACAGGGGGCGAGGGGCTACACCTTC. Drawing the rest from reference TRBV5-4 and TRBJ1-2, the complete variable domain is ETGVTQSPTHLIKTRGQQVTLRCSSQSGHNTVSWYQQALGQGPQFIFQYYREEENGRGNFPPRFSGLQFPNYSSELNVNALELDDSALYLCASSRPGQGARGYTFGSGTRLTVV.

The gene calls are TRBV6-5 and TRBJ1-5; TRBD1 matches at 9 bases. V was pared by 6 bases and J by 9 bases, with 9 bases of the junction left unmatched. The CDR3 spans 14 residues. Germline V lookup: CDR1 MNHEY, CDR2 SVGAGI. CDR3 nucleotides: TGTGCCAGCAGCCTTACAGGGGGCCTTGGGCCCCAGCATTTT. Translated, it gives CASSLTGGLGPQHF.

This clone was seen once. J is TRBJ2-3 and V is TRBV15; TRBD2 is a possible D gene (6 bases). CDR1 and CDR2 (germline): LNHNV, YYDKDF (reference sequence). The CDR3 contains 14 residues. Trimming shortened V by 3 bases and J by 5 bases, and 12 bases separated the two germline ends. Here the CDR3 reads CATSRGDFEDTQYF. Written as DNA, the CDR3 is TGTGCCACCAGCAGGGGGGACTTCGAAGATACGCAGTATTTT. The whole variable domain, filled in from reference TRBV15 and TRBJ2-3, reads DAMVIQNPRYQVTQFGKPVTLSCSQTLNHNVMYWYQQKSSQAPKLLFHYYDKDFNNEADTPDNFQSRRPNTSFCFLDIRSPGLGDTAMYLCATSRGDFEDTQYFGPGTRLTVL.

The chain joins TRBV19 to TRBJ2-2, with D perhaps TRBD2 (5 bases). CDR1 is LNHDA, CDR2 SQIVND, per germline (reference sequence). The CDR3 has 15 residues. V dropped 3 bases and J dropped 3 bases, with 11 bases sitting between them. The CDR3 coding sequence is TGTGCCAGTAGTATTAAGCTAGCTTACACCGGGGAGCTGTTTTTT. Residues: CASSIKLAYTGELFF. The full variable domain, in which reference TRBV19 and TRBJ2-2 provide the parts outside the CDR3, is DGGITQSPKYLFRKEGQNVTLSCEQNLNHDAMYWYRQDPGQGLRLIYYSQIVNDFQKGDIAEGYSVSREKKESFPLTVTSAQKNPTAFYLCASSIKLAYTGELFFGEGSRLTVL.

This rearrangement joins TRBV12-5 to TRBJ2-1, with no clear D. The length of the CDR3 is 11 residues. The germline V gene encodes CDR1 LGHNT and CDR2 FRNRAP. Between the trimmed V and J ends, which lost 3 bases and 10 bases, there was a span of 7 bases. The DNA of the CDR3 is TGTGCTAGTGGTTTTTCATTCGAGCAGTTCTTC. It yields the protein CASGFSFEQFF. The variable domain in full, completed from reference TRBV12-5 and TRBJ2-1, reads DARVTQTPRHKVTEMGQEVTMRCQPILGHNTVFWYRQTMMQGLELLAYFRNRAPLDDSGMPKDRFSAEMPDATLATLKIQPSEPRDSAVYFCASGFSFEQFFGPGTRLTVL.

The chain couples TRBV5-4 to TRBJ1-1, with 7 bases identical to TRBD1. J lost 7 bases, V lost 4 bases, and 7 bases had no gene match. Germline V gene sequence: CDR1 SGHNT, CDR2 YYREEE (reference sequence). CDR3 length: 13 residues. For the CDR3, the DNA is TGTGCCAGCAGCGCGGGACAGAAAGTTGAAGCTTTCTTT. Translated: CASSAGQKVEAFF.

This sequence joins TRBV2 and TRBJ2-3, with TRBD2 identical over 10 bases. Germline V CDR1 and CDR2: SNHLY, FYNNEI. The CDR3 is 16 residues long. Trimming took 8 bases from V and 4 from J; bases not matched to a gene: 12. CDR3 residues: CASQSPLAGAPDTQYF. CDR3 DNA sequence: TGTGCCAGCCAGAGCCCCCTAGCGGGAGCCCCAGATACGCAGTATTTT. Filled out from reference TRBV2 and TRBJ2-3, the complete variable domain reads EPEVTQTPSHQVTQMGQEVILRCVPISNHLYFYWYRQILGQKVEFLVSFYNNEISEKSEIFDDQFSVERPDGSNFTLKIRSTKLEDSAMYFCASQSPLAGAPDTQYFGPGTRLTVL.

The chain combines TRBV2 with TRBJ1-2; 7 nucleotides align to TRBD1. Germline values: CDR1 SNHLY, CDR2 FYNNEI. The CDR3 loop spans 13 amino acids. The J segment lost 4 bases and the V segment lost 8 bases, leaving 7 bases of the junction unmatched. Here the CDR3 reads CASARDSFYGYTF. For the CDR3, the DNA is TGTGCCAGCGCCCGGGACAGTTTCTATGGCTACACCTTC.

This clone appeared a single time. The rearrangement links TRBV5-5 to TRBJ2-2, with TRBD2 as a possible D gene (6 bases). This CDR3 has 16 residues. The germline V and J ends were trimmed by 2 bases and 4 bases, with 15 bases remaining between them. The germline V gene has CDR1 SGHKS and CDR2 YYEKEE (reference sequence). The CDR3 bases are TGTGCCAGCAGCTTAGGAGTAGCGGATGTCACCGGGGAGCTGTTTTTT. Protein: CASSLGVADVTGELFF.